Listed below are T cell receptor beta chains from one sample, sequenced in a study of response to subunit inactivated influenza vaccine. TCRdb re-derived calls from the RT-PCR reads in MiXCR, one entry per CDR3 protein. The sample has approximately 500,000 distinct CDR3 sequences, 10% to 15% seen once. The source was PBMCs from blood, collected more than 35 days after vaccination. These receptors came from a man in his fifties who received an inactivated influenza vaccine. Each CDR3 is given with its conserved first and last residue.

>TRBV29-1
CSVEAGSMAREQYF
>TRBV6-1
CASILSSGVTEAFF
>TRBV7-6
CASSLGGQVQYF
>TRBV12-3/TRBV12-4
CASSLVGGAGYTF
>TRBV5-1
CASSLETANTEAFF
>TRBV6-2/TRBV6-3
CASSSGTGTRGPAQYF
>TRBV12-3/TRBV12-4
CASTSDGELFF
>TRBV27
CASSSIGTSGSYEQYF
>TRBV5-5
CASSLGLKQFF
>TRBV7-4
CASSTQTGQRNYGYTF
>TRBV6-2/TRBV6-3
CASSYAGLAGLTDTQYF
>TRBV9
CASSVDQGRSGELFF
>TRBV7-9
CASSQGLAVGELFF
>TRBV12-3/TRBV12-4
CASSLRAHKNIQYF
>TRBV6-2/TRBV6-3
CASSQSTGELFF
>TRBV5-1
CASSLEPSGRRQLFF
>TRBV12-3/TRBV12-4
CGSSPSGGAYEQFF
>TRBV3-1
CASSRRQEVTDTQYF
>TRBV28
CASSLFLAGGDPYEQYF
>TRBV5-1
CASSPTSAYSYEQYF
>TRBV13
CASSPNYGLAGTYNEQFF
>TRBV3-1
CASSRDAGARNEQFF
>TRBV7-9
CASSKLAGPYNEQFF
>TRBV7-9
CASSFQFYEQYF
>TRBV6-2/TRBV6-3
CASSLGLASEQFF
>TRBV5-5
CASSLQGAHEQYF
>TRBV12-3/TRBV12-4
CASSLAQDRGSPLHF
>TRBV15
CATSGRGGMETQYF
>TRBV4-2
CASSPNLAASSVLTF
>TRBV5-1
CASSPQISGTGELFF
>TRBV4-1
CASSQAGTGNTEAFF
>TRBV27
CASSYLHPNYNSPLHF
>TRBV5-1
CASSLARANYGYTF
>TRBV5-8
CASSFTSPGQGDYEQYF
>TRBV6-1
CASRSVVGTGAGEQYF
>TRBV14
CASSQLGTQETQYF
>TRBV5-6
CASSSTRTRSLSYNEQFF
>TRBV7-9
CASSLTPEGEAFF
>TRBV7-2
CASSSDRGGSGTQYF
>TRBV7-2
CATRLAGGRGSGELFF
>TRBV7-9
CASTTTGTNTEAFF
>TRBV7-2
CASSLVSLRDHYEQYF
>TRBV7-2
CASSPVGTGTFYGYTF
>TRBV12-3/TRBV12-4
CASSLAWQHSNQPQHF
>TRBV7-6
CASSTGLAGMETQYF
>TRBV20-1
CSARRLAGNYEQYF
>TRBV5-1
CASSSSYIYTGELFF
>TRBV25-1
CASSEMETQYF
>TRBV20-1
CSASRPGRRYNEQFF
>TRBV12-3/TRBV12-4
CASSLVSGELFF
>TRBV5-1
CASSLSGQGNQPQHF
>TRBV4-3
CASSQVERMNTGELFF
>TRBV2
CASSGLAGGSGEQYF
>TRBV6-1
CASSAVVAGISFTRDEQYF
>TRBV12-3/TRBV12-4
CASSPGETQPQHF
>TRBV15
CATSSGRHGEQFF
>TRBV12-3/TRBV12-4
CASRRTGTDTQYF
>TRBV12-3/TRBV12-4
CASSSRAISYNEQFF
>TRBV10-3
CAISESQDSYNTGELFF
>TRBV19
CASSIRGRKTGELFF